This T cell receptor (beta chain) originates from a study of cytomegalovirus exposure and HLA in healthy donors. Study information: Most genotyped donors, roughly 80% of some 400, had Caucasian-associated genetic ancestry.

This PCR relied on a set of 60 Vbeta primers and 13 Jbeta primers. The repertoire was sequenced with immunoSEQ multiplex PCR; TCRdb's copy has only in-frame clones and lacks some. The sample includes 170,000 or so clones, 75% to 85% of them seen just once. Points on this clone: Its target is unknown.

The CDR3 sequence is 15 residues long. V trimming: 1 base; J trimming: 1 base; junction bases outside the gene matches: 3. The germline gives CDR1 SGHDT, CDR2 YYEEEE. Findings and limits, study-wide: A previous analysis found most TCR beta V segments productive roughly 87% or roughly 30% of the time. A later analysis reported that several of the most significant clusters appeared to be linked to common viral pathogens, among them Epstein-Barr virus. Altogether, some 160 TCR beta chains were recorded as cytomegalovirus-associated.

The chain has TRBV5-6 and TRBJ1-1, with TRBD1 matching 8 bases. The sequenced material came from PBMCs. The TCR originated in a boy aged 5 to 17 in good health and CMV-seronegative. CDR3 in DNA: TGTGCCAGCAGCTTGTTGGGACAGGAGAACACTGAAGCTTTCTTT. This gives the protein CASSLLGQENTEAFF.